This TCR beta chain was sequenced in a study of T cell responses to AZD1222 COVID-19 vaccine. In the case of this clone: Its antigen is as yet unknown.

Findings and caveats of the study: Of the AZD1222 recipients, only five to seven were seropositive at baseline. The peak T cell response came first, and repertoires were sampled only after it.

Repertoires were generated with immunoSEQ multiplex PCR, while TCRdb's copy carries only in-frame clones and drops some. This table has some 130,000 clones, roughly nine tenths appearing once. Trimming pared 4 bases from V and 4 bases from J, leaving 13 bases between. This CDR3 is 15 amino acids long. Germline lookup yields CDR1 LGHDT and CDR2 YNNKEL (reference sequence). This receptor was taken from an adult in good health. This chain joins TRBV3-1 (or the pseudogene TRBV3-2) and TRBJ2-2; perhaps TRBD2 as D (6 bases). This specimen was peripheral blood, taken on day 0 of AZD1222 vaccination. The CDR3, as DNA: TGTGCCAGCAGCCGGGGCGGGGAGCCCACCGGGGAGCTGTTTTTT. Amino acids: CASSRGGEPTGELFF.